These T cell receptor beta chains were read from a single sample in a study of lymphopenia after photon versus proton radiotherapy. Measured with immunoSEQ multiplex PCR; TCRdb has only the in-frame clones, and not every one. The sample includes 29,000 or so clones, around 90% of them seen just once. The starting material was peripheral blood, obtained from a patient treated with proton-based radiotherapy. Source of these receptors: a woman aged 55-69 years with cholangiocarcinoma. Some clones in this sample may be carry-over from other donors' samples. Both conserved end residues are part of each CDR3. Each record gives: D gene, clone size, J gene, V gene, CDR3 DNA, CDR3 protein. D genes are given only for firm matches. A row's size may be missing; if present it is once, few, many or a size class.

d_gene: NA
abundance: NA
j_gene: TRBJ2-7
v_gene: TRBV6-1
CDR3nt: TGTGCCAGCAGTGCCCAGAGGATGGGGCAAACCGAGCAGTACTTC
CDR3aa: CASSAQRMGQTEQYF

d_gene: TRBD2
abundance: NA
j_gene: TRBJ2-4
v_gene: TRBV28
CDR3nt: TGTGCCAGCAGCTCAAGTCCGGGACTAAAAAACATTCAGTACTTC
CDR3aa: CASSSSPGLKNIQYF

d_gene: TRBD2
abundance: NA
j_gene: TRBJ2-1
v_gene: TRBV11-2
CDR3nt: TGTGCCAGCAGCCGCGGGAGGAGTACCTACAATGAGCAGTTCTTC
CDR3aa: CASSRGRSTYNEQFF

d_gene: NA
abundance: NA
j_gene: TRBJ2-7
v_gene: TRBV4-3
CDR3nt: TGCGCCAGCAGCCAAGGCCCAGGATCCTACGAGCAGTACTTC
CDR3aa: CASSQGPGSYEQYF

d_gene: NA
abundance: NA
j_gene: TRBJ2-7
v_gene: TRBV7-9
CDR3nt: TGTGCCAGCAGCTTTTCTTCCCGGGGGAGCAGTTCCTACGAGCAGTACTTC
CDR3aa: CASSFSSRGSSSYEQYF

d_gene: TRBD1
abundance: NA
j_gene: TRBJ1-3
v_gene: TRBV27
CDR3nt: TGTGCCAGCAGTTTGAAATGGACAGGGGGGAACCCTGGAAACACCATATATTTT
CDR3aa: CASSLKWTGGNPGNTIYF

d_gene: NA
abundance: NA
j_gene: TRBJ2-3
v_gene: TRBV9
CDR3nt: TGTGCCAGCAGCCGAGTCCCGCCCGGCACAGATACGCAGTATTTT
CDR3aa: CASSRVPPGTDTQYF

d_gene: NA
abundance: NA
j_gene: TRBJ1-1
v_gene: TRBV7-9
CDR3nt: TGTGCCAGCAGCTTAGTGGGGGCAAGTACTGAAGCTTTCTTT
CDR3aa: CASSLVGASTEAFF

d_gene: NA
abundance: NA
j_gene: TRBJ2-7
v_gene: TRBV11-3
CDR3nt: TGTGCCAGCAGCTTAGTCCGACAGGGAGGTTCTATCTTCTACGAGCAGTACTTC
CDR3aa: CASSLVRQGGSIFYEQYF

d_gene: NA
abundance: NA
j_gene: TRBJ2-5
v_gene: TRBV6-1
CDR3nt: TGTGCCAGCAGTGATTGGGCGGACCAAGAGACCCAGTACTTC
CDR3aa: CASSDWADQETQYF

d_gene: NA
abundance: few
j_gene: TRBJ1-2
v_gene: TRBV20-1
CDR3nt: TGCAGTGCTAGAGAAAGAGTTGGCTACACCTTC
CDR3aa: CSARERVGYTF

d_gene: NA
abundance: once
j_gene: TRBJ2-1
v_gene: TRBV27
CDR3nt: TGTGCCAGCAGTTTCCAAGGCAGTGAGCAGTTCTTC
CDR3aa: CASSFQGSEQFF

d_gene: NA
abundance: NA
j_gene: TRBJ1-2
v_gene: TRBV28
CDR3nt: TGTGCCAGTCTGAGAAGGACAAACTATGGCTACACCTTC
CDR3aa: CASLRRTNYGYTF

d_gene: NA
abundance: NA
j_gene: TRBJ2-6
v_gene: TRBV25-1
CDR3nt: TGTGCCAGCAGCGCGACGAGAGGGGCCAACGTCCTGACTTTC
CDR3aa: CASSATRGANVLTF

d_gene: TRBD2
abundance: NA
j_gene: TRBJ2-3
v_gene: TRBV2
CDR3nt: TGTGCCAGCGACGCCGCCGTTAGCGGGACTAGCACAGATACGCAGTATTTT
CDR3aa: CASDAAVSGTSTDTQYF

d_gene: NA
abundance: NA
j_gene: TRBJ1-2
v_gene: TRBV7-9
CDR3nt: TGTGCCAGCAGCCCCCGAGGGGGTAACTATGGCTACACCTTC
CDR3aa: CASSPRGGNYGYTF

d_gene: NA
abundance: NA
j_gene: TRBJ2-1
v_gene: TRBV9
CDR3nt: TGTGCCAGCAGCTCCGGGGGAGTGAGCTCCTACAATGAGCAGTTCTTC
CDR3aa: CASSSGGVSSYNEQFF

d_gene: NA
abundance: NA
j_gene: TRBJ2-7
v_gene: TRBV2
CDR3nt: TGTGCCAGCAGCCTAGGGACAAGAACCTACGAGCAGTACTTC
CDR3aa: CASSLGTRTYEQYF

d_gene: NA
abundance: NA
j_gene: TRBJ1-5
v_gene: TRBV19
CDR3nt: TGTGCCAGTAGTATAATTAACAGTCGCAATCAGCCCCAGCATTTT
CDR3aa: CASSIINSRNQPQHF

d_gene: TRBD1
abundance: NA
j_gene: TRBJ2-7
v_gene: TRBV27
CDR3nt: TGTGCCAGCAGTTTCACAGCCGGGACAGGGGTCTACGAGCAGTACTTC
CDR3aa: CASSFTAGTGVYEQYF

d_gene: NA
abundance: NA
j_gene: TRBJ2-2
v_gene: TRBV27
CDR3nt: TGTGCCAGCAGTCTAGGGGACACCGGGGAGCTGTTTTTT
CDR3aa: CASSLGDTGELFF